This T cell receptor (beta chain) comes out of a study of response to subunit inactivated influenza vaccine. TCRdb analysed the RT-PCR reads with MiXCR anew, one entry per CDR3 protein. The data show roughly 500,000 distinct CDR3 sequences, less than 25% seen once. Germline-derived CDR1 and CDR2 are SGHAT and FQNNGV. Trimming took 5 bases from V and 2 from J; bases not matched to a gene: 8. The CDR3 covers 16 residues. The data were also submitted as part of a second study, on T cells expressing NK-cell markers. That investigation notes: Synthesis of TCR beta cDNA relied on 5'RACE template switching carrying UMIs. TCR beta repertoires came from sorted CD3+CD56+NKG2C+, CD3+CD56+NKG2C- and CD3+CD56-NKG2C+ T cells. More than 5 donors carried dominant NKG2C+ clonotypes that made up about 1.0-8% of their CD8+ T cells.

The source of this sequence is a man between 50 and 59 years old who received an inactivated influenza vaccine. Sequencing was performed on CD4+ T cells sorted from PBMCs, taken 11 to 12 days after vaccination. The J gene is TRBJ2-1, the V gene TRBV11-2; 8 bases are a match to TRBD2. The CDR3 nucleotides are TGTGCCAGCAGCCTAACCCGGGGGGGCCCCTACAATGAGCAGTTCTTC. Translating gives CASSLTRGGPYNEQFF.